The source of this T cell receptor (beta chain) is a study of T cells after somatic rescue of genetic block. Profiled with immunoSEQ multiplex PCR; TCRdb holds only in-frame clones, not every one. Of just over 14,000 clones listed, 70% to 85% are singletons. Germline V gene lookup returns CDR1 SGHRS and CDR2 YFSETQ. The germline V and J ends were trimmed by 0 bases and 2 bases, with 13 bases remaining between them. CDR3 length: 16 residues. This chain links TRBV5-1 with TRBJ2-3; D perhaps matches TRBD2 (5 bases). The TCR comes from a boy aged 5-17 years. What was sequenced was peripheral blood mononuclear cells (PBMCs). DNA of the CDR3: TGCGCCAGCAGCTTGGGAGAGGGAACCACCACAGATACGCAGTATTTT. This encodes CASSLGEGTTTDTQYF.